Listed below are T cell receptor beta chains from one sample, sequenced in a study of technical replicates of blood from a few donors. Measured with immunoSEQ multiplex PCR; TCRdb has only the in-frame clones, and not every one. Among around 67,000 clones, over 95% were seen once, and the ten largest hold 0.24%. Sequencing was carried out using T cells isolated from PBMCs. Every receptor here comes from a human donor in good health. Each CDR3 is given with its conserved first and last residue. A D gene is named only where the DNA matches it firmly. The listing skips clone size in some rows; elsewhere it reads once, few, many or a size class.

>TRBV4-1|-|TRBD1|TRBJ1-2
CASSQEYAGGDYGYTF
TGCGCCAGCAGCCAAGAATATGCAGGGGGCGACTATGGCTACACCTTC
>TRBV9|-|-|TRBJ2-1
CASSGGTPGGNEQFF
TGTGCCAGCAGCGGCGGGACGCCGGGTGGCAATGAGCAGTTCTTC
>TRBV10-2|-|-|TRBJ2-5
CASSEESRGTQYF
TGCGCCAGCAGTGAGGAGTCCCGGGGGACCCAGTACTTC
>TRBV5-6|-|-|TRBJ1-2
CASSSAGWLTYGYTF
TGTGCCAGCAGCTCCGCGGGTTGGCTTACCTATGGCTACACCTTC
>TRBV28|-|-|TRBJ1-2
CASSLTRYGYTF
TGTGCCAGCAGTTTAACCCGGTATGGCTACACCTTC
>TRBV4-1|-|TRBD1|TRBJ1-2
CASSQGTGNGYTF
TGCGCCAGCAGCCAAGGGACAGGGAACGGCTACACCTTC
>TRBV5-1|once|-|TRBJ1-4
CASKEVSTNEKLFF
TGCGCCAGCAAAGAGGTGTCAACTAATGAAAAACTGTTTTTT
>TRBV11-3|medium-sized|-|TRBJ1-2
CASSLEGRSGSYGYTF
TGTGCCAGCAGCTTAGAGGGCCGGTCTGGAAGCTATGGCTACACCTTC
>TRBV7-2|-|TRBD2|TRBJ2-5
CASSLSSSGSQYF
TGTGCCAGCAGCTTATCCTCTAGCGGGTCCCAGTACTTC
>TRBV7-9|-|-|TRBJ2-7
CASSWGSGDHEQYF
TGTGCCAGCAGCTGGGGCTCAGGGGACCACGAGCAGTACTTC
>TRBV5-4|-|-|TRBJ2-3
CASSTGLDTQYF
TGTGCCAGCAGCACAGGCCTAGATACGCAGTATTTT
>TRBV5-1|-|-|TRBJ2-7
CASSLEPGSREQYF
TGCGCCAGCAGCTTGGAGCCGGGGTCACGTGAGCAGTACTTC
>TRBV4-2|-|TRBD2|TRBJ2-1
CASSQDAGGKAGEQFF
TGTGCCAGCAGCCAAGATGCGGGAGGGAAGGCGGGTGAGCAGTTCTTC
>TRBV29-1|-|TRBD2|TRBJ2-1
CSVVGGFDEQFF
TGCAGCGTTGTGGGAGGGTTCGATGAGCAGTTCTTC
>TRBV14|-|-|TRBJ2-7
CASSPGVTREQYF
TGTGCCAGCAGCCCGGGGGTAACGCGCGAGCAGTACTTC
>TRBV7-3|-|TRBD1|TRBJ1-3
CASSPQGAPGNTIYF
TGTGCCAGCAGCCCCCAGGGGGCTCCTGGAAACACCATATATTTT
>TRBV5-6|-|-|TRBJ1-4
CASRAAGADNEKLFF
TGTGCCAGCAGGGCCGCGGGGGCAGATAATGAAAAACTGTTTTTT
>TRBV9|-|-|TRBJ2-4
CASSVGQGPKNIQYF
TGTGCCAGCAGCGTCGGCCAGGGCCCCAAAAACATTCAGTACTTC
>TRBV11-2|-|-|TRBJ2-7
CASSLDISYEQYF
TGTGCCAGCAGCTTGGACATCTCCTACGAGCAGTACTTC
>TRBV28|-|TRBD1|TRBJ1-2
CASSSSTGVYGYTF
TGTGCCAGCAGTTCCTCTACAGGGGTCTATGGCTACACCTTC
>TRBV5-1|-|TRBD1|TRBJ2-3
CASSLEARTGGTDTQYF
TGCGCCAGCAGCTTGGAAGCTAGGACAGGGGGGACAGATACGCAGTATTTT
>TRBV7-9|-|TRBD2|TRBJ2-3
CASSPPEAGPTDTQYF
TGTGCCAGCAGCCCCCCAGAAGCGGGGCCCACAGATACGCAGTATTTT
>TRBV2|-|TRBD1|TRBJ1-1
CASRETGMVTEAFF
TGTGCCAGCAGGGAGACAGGGATGGTCACTGAAGCTTTCTTT
>TRBV2|-|-|TRBJ2-2
CASRPSLAGAGELFF
TGTGCCAGCAGACCTAGTCTAGCTGGGGCCGGGGAGCTGTTTTTT
>TRBV5-1|-|TRBD1|TRBJ1-6
CASSPGGDSYSPLHF
TGCGCCAGCAGCCCCGGGGGGGACAGCTATTCACCCCTCCACTTT
>TRBV6-5|-|TRBD1|TRBJ1-4
CASRVRQGLYEKLFF
TGTGCCAGCAGGGTCAGACAGGGTCTATATGAAAAACTGTTTTTT
>TRBV7-7|-|-|TRBJ2-7
CASSLAGVAEQYF
TGTGCCAGCAGCTTAGCGGGAGTTGCCGAGCAGTACTTC
>TRBV30|-|TRBD2|TRBJ2-5
CAWDPSGGAQETQYF
TGTGCCTGGGACCCTAGCGGGGGCGCACAAGAGACCCAGTACTTC
>TRBV6-1|-|-|TRBJ1-1
CASSEGTGLQAFF
TGTGCCAGCAGTGAAGGAACGGGACTGCAAGCTTTCTTT
>TRBV10-3|-|-|TRBJ2-6
CAISESLGVGANVLTF
TGTGCCATCAGTGAGTCGTTAGGGGTTGGGGCCAACGTCCTGACTTTC
>TRBV5-1|-|TRBD2|TRBJ2-5
CASSLSGAGGMETQYF
TGCGCCAGCAGCTTGTCCGGTGCGGGAGGGATGGAGACCCAGTACTTC
>TRBV5-4|-|-|TRBJ1-1
CASSLWGGKRSEAFF
TGTGCCAGCAGCTTGTGGGGGGGCAAAAGATCTGAAGCTTTCTTT
>TRBV10-3|once|TRBD2|TRBJ2-5
CAISESRPGLVETQYF
TGTGCCATCAGTGAGTCCCGACCGGGACTAGTGGAGACCCAGTACTTC
>TRBV27|-|TRBD1|TRBJ1-5
CASRGQGGSNQPQHF
TGTGCCAGCAGGGGACAGGGGGGTAGCAATCAGCCCCAGCATTTT
>TRBV10-2|-|-|TRBJ2-1
CASSEAGSSYNEQFF
TGCGCCAGCAGTGAGGCGGGCAGCTCCTACAATGAGCAGTTCTTC
>TRBV10-3|-|TRBD1|TRBJ1-1
CAISESRQGASFDTEAFF
TGTGCCATCAGTGAGTCTCGGCAGGGGGCAAGTTTCGACACTGAAGCTTTCTTT
>TRBV9|-|-|TRBJ2-7
CASSVGGTSSYEQYF
TGTGCCAGCAGCGTAGGTGGGACATCTTCCTACGAGCAGTACTTC
>TRBV9|-|TRBD1|TRBJ2-3
CASSDGQGPQYF
TGTGCCAGCAGCGATGGACAGGGTCCGCAGTATTTT
>TRBV2|-|TRBD1|TRBJ2-7
CASSVTGGDEQYF
TGTGCCAGCAGCGTTACAGGGGGAGACGAGCAGTACTTC
>TRBV4-2|-|-|TRBJ1-3
CASSLALVGLSGNTIYF
TGTGCCAGCAGCCTTGCCCTAGTAGGACTGAGTGGGAACACCATATATTTT
>TRBV30|-|TRBD1|TRBJ2-2
CAWSPGTGPGELFF
TGTGCCTGGAGTCCCGGGACAGGGCCCGGGGAGCTGTTTTTT
>TRBV11-2|once|TRBD1|TRBJ1-2
CASSRDRETIYGYTF
TGTGCCAGCAGCCGGGACAGGGAAACAATCTATGGCTACACCTTC
>TRBV4-1|-|TRBD1|TRBJ2-5
CASSQGYPIRGRQETQYF
TGCGCCAGCAGCCAAGGTTATCCCATCAGGGGGCGACAAGAGACCCAGTACTTC
>TRBV29-1|-|TRBD1|TRBJ1-1
CSVNRGRNTEAFF
TGCAGCGTTAACAGGGGGCGAAACACTGAAGCTTTCTTT
>TRBV7-9|-|-|TRBJ1-6
CASTYYRPNHNSPLHF
TGTGCCAGCACCTACTACAGGCCTAATCATAATTCACCCCTCCACTTT
>TRBV12-2|-|-|TRBJ2-5
CASRLGVYPGTSGGKEETQYF
TGTGCAAGTCGCTTAGGGGTTTATCCCGGGACTAGCGGGGGGAAGGAGGAGACCCAGTACTTC
>TRBV30|-|TRBD1|TRBJ2-7
CAGNTGEADSYEQYF
TGTGCCGGAAATACAGGGGAAGCCGACTCCTACGAGCAGTACTTC
>TRBV7-8|-|-|TRBJ1-1
CASSLARLSYTEAFF
TGTGCCAGCAGCTTAGCGAGGCTGAGTTACACTGAAGCTTTCTTT
>TRBV11-3|-|-|TRBJ2-7
CASSDSSYEQYF
TGTGCCAGCAGTGATAGCTCCTACGAGCAGTACTTC
>TRBV7-9|-|TRBD1|TRBJ2-4
CASSQGDRYIQYF
TGTGCCAGCAGCCAGGGGGACAGGTACATTCAGTACTTC
>TRBV2|-|TRBD1|TRBJ1-2
CASSEAGRTGPYGYTF
TGTGCCAGCAGTGAAGCCGGCAGGACAGGGCCCTATGGCTACACCTTC
>TRBV18|-|-|TRBJ2-1
CASSPTSREQFF
TGTGCCAGCTCACCAACCTCCAGAGAGCAGTTCTTC